This entry is about one T cell receptor (beta chain). Seattle patient enrollment occurred during active infection, with longitudinal follow-up thereafter. The sample belongs to a study of blood T cell repertoires in COVID-19. Study-level information: Acute-phase and convalescent COVID-19 samples originated in the United States, Italy and Spain. From T cells, B-cell-depleted T cells, or PBMCs came the material, which was cDNA or gDNA.

Original processing notes: Reference gene primer amplification in the assay estimated nucleated cell counts. The data were produced by immunoSEQ multiplex PCR, yet TCRdb's version contains in-frame clones alone and is incomplete. V, J and clone size reflect that table, while D and trimming were determined from the DNA. Of around 300,000 clones listed, over 75% are singletons. From germline, CDR1 is SGHNT and CDR2 YYREEE (reference sequence). The trim removed 4 bases at V and 7 bases at J, leaving 4 bases unmatched. This CDR3 has 14 residues. The sample consisted of peripheral blood. The chain recombines TRBV5-4 with TRBJ2-3, with 12 bases matching TRBD2. The clonotype comes from a woman aged 25 to 39 with COVID-19, enrolled during active disease. CDR3 in DNA: TGTGCCAGCAGCCAGACTAGCGGGAGCTATACGCAGTATTTT. Its translation: CASSQTSGSYTQYF.